A selection of T cell receptor beta chains follows, all from one sample in a study of follicular helper T cells after annual influenza vaccination. Produced via immunoSEQ multiplex PCR; TCRdb's table is partial and in-frame only. The sample lists under 15,000 clones; about 83% were seen once. The source material was CXCR5- memory CD4+ T cells sorted from blood, sampled on the day of influenza vaccination. These receptor sequences come from an adult who received the influenza vaccine. The CDR3 runs from the conserved cysteine through the conserved F or W. A D gene is named only where the DNA matches it firmly. Clone size is given for some rows only: seen once, a few or many times, or a class if the clone is expanded.

NA,NA,15,TRBJ1-1,TRBV5-5,TGTGCCAGCGGTGATTCGGGGGCCCTCGTCACTGAAGCTTTCTTT,CASGDSGALVTEAFF
NA,TRBD1,18,TRBJ1-1,TRBV15,TGTGCCACCAGCCCCAGGGGTCGGACAGGAGGCTTGAACACTGAAGCTTTCTTT,CATSPRGRTGGLNTEAFF
NA,NA,16,TRBJ1-4,TRBV10-1,TGCGCCAGCAGTACTGACAGGCTTGGCTGGGGTGAAAAACTGTTTTTT,CASSTDRLGWGEKLFF
NA,NA,12,TRBJ2-5,TRBV29-1,TGCAGCGTTGTGGGGGGGCCAGAGACCCAGTACTTC,CSVVGGPETQYF
NA,NA,15,TRBJ2-5,TRBV2,TGTGCCAGCGCGAGTCAATCTACCTCCGCAGAGACCCAGTACTTC,CASASQSTSAETQYF
few,TRBD1,14,TRBJ1-2,TRBV5-1,TGCGCCAGCAGCTTGACAGGGGGGAACTATGGCTACACCTTC,CASSLTGGNYGYTF
few,NA,12,TRBJ1-2,TRBV30,TGTGCCTGGAGTGTACACGGGAATGGCTACACCTTC,CAWSVHGNGYTF
few,TRBD1,16,TRBJ2-2,TRBV5-4,TGTGCCAGCAGCCAACTGGACAGGATTAACACCGGGGAGCTGTTTTTT,CASSQLDRINTGELFF
NA,NA,14,TRBJ1-1,TRBV7-2,TGTGCCAGCAGTCTCGGACAAATGAACACTGAAGCTTTCTTT,CASSLGQMNTEAFF
NA,NA,14,TRBJ2-1,TRBV5-4,TGTGCCAGCAGCTTGGACCCGAGCGGAGATGAGCAGTTCTTC,CASSLDPSGDEQFF
NA,NA,15,TRBJ1-4,TRBV28,TGTGCCAGCGGGACGAGGTTTGCAACTAATGAAAAACTGTTTTTT,CASGTRFATNEKLFF
NA,NA,18,TRBJ2-5,TRBV2,TGTGCCAGCAGTGAATTGGTGGTCCCTAAAAGGGGGCAAGAGACCCAGTACTTC,CASSELVVPKRGQETQYF
NA,NA,14,TRBJ1-2,TRBV7-9,TGTGCCAGCAGCTTCGGACAGCATAACTATGGCTACACCTTC,CASSFGQHNYGYTF
NA,TRBD1,13,TRBJ1-1,TRBV2,TGTGCCAGTACAGGGGAGGTTAACACTGAAGCTTTCTTT,CASTGEVNTEAFF
NA,NA,13,TRBJ1-2,TRBV5-6,TGTGCCAGCAGATCGGGGGGTAACTATGGCTACACCTTC,CASRSGGNYGYTF
NA,TRBD1,13,TRBJ1-2,TRBV6-1,TGTGCCAGCAGTGAACAGGGGGTACCAGGCTACACCTTC,CASSEQGVPGYTF
NA,NA,17,TRBJ1-2,TRBV7-9,TGTGCCAGCAGTCGTAGAGAGACGACCGGGATCAACTATGGCTACACCTTC,CASSRRETTGINYGYTF
NA,TRBD2,13,TRBJ2-3,TRBV6-6,TGTGCCAGCAGCACGGGACTACCAGATACGCAGTATTTT,CASSTGLPDTQYF
NA,TRBD1,16,TRBJ1-2,TRBV4-3,TGCGCCAGCAGCCATATCCCTGGACAGGGCGGCTATGGCTACACCTTC,CASSHIPGQGGYGYTF
NA,TRBD2,14,TRBJ2-1,TRBV14,TGTGCCAGCAGCCCCCATACTAGCGGGGTATACCAGTTCTTC,CASSPHTSGVYQFF
few,NA,13,TRBJ2-4,TRBV2,TGTGCCAGTGGGGGTGTTGGGGATCTCATTCAGTACTTC,CASGGVGDLIQYF
NA,TRBD1,14,TRBJ2-7,TRBV5-4,TGTGCCAGCAGCGCGTCGACAGGGTTCCGCGAGCAGTACTTC,CASSASTGFREQYF
NA,TRBD1,14,TRBJ2-1,TRBV6-6,TGTGCCAGCAGTCATCGGACAGGGAACAGTGAGCAGTTCTTC,CASSHRTGNSEQFF
NA,NA,13,TRBJ2-5,TRBV6-1,TGTGCCAGCAGTTATCTACCTGGGGAGACCCAGTACTTC,CASSYLPGETQYF
NA,TRBD1,14,TRBJ2-7,TRBV5-4,TGTGCCAGCAGCTTGGGGGGACAGGGCTACGAGCAGTACTTC,CASSLGGQGYEQYF
NA,NA,16,TRBJ1-2,TRBV6-5,TGTGCCAGCAGTTATAGGGCGAGACAACGGGACTATGGCTACACCTTC,CASSYRARQRDYGYTF
NA,TRBD2,18,TRBJ2-3,TRBV18,TGTGCCAGCTCACCTTCAAGCGGGGGGTTCGTTAGCACAGATACGCAGTATTTT,CASSPSSGGFVSTDTQYF
NA,NA,13,TRBJ1-5,TRBV7-2,TGTGCCAGCAGCTTACAAATGGGGGAGCCCCAGCATTTT,CASSLQMGEPQHF
NA,NA,13,TRBJ2-5,TRBV28,TGTGCCAGCAGTTTAGTTAGAAGGGAGACCCAGTACTTC,CASSLVRRETQYF
NA,NA,10,TRBJ1-2,TRBV20-1,TGCAGTGCTTGGTTGGGTGGCTACACCTTC,CSAWLGGYTF
once,NA,17,TRBJ1-2,TRBV11-3,TGTGCCAGCAGCTCTTCAGCCAATCTCGGAAAGACCTATGGCTACACCTTC,CASSSSANLGKTYGYTF
NA,TRBD1,15,TRBJ2-7,TRBV28,TGTGCCAGCAGTTTGGATGGGACAGGCCCTGGACCGCAGTACTTC,CASSLDGTGPGPQYF
once,TRBD1,15,TRBJ1-4,TRBV19,TGTGCCAGTAGTCTAATGACAGGGGACGGGGAAAAACTGTTTTTT,CASSLMTGDGEKLFF
NA,TRBD2,15,TRBJ2-3,TRBV5-4,TGTGCCAGCAGCTCGGGCGGGGGGGCGAAAGATACGCAGTATTTT,CASSSGGGAKDTQYF
NA,TRBD1,16,TRBJ1-2,TRBV4-1,TGCGCCAGCAGCCAACAAGGAAGGGGGCGTTACGATGGCTACACCTTC,CASSQQGRGRYDGYTF
NA,TRBD2,15,TRBJ2-1,TRBV11-2,TGTGCCAGCAGCCTCGGGACTAGCGGGGGGCATGAGCAGTTCTTC,CASSLGTSGGHEQFF
NA,TRBD2,17,TRBJ2-2,TRBV11-1,TGTGCCAGCAGCTCCCGGCCCCTAGCGGGGGACACCGGGGAGCTGTTTTTT,CASSSRPLAGDTGELFF
NA,TRBD2,17,TRBJ2-1,TRBV5-1,TGCGCCAGCAGCCGGGAGGGGCGGGGCGCGGCTCTGGATGAGCAGTTCTTC,CASSREGRGAALDEQFF
NA,NA,14,TRBJ1-1,TRBV6-1,TGTGCCAGCACCCGACGGCAGGCGAACACTGAAGCTTTCTTT,CASTRRQANTEAFF
NA,TRBD1,15,TRBJ1-3,TRBV4-1,TGCGCCAGCAGCCCAGGGGGCAGGACTGGAAACACCATATATTTT,CASSPGGRTGNTIYF
few,NA,16,TRBJ2-7,TRBV28,TGTGCCAGCAGTTTATGGCTGGGGACGCTGTCCTACGAGCAGTACTTC,CASSLWLGTLSYEQYF
few,NA,15,TRBJ2-7,TRBV19,TGTGCCAGTTCCAGACCGGGGCAGGGGACTAACGAGCAGTACTTC,CASSRPGQGTNEQYF
few,TRBD1,14,TRBJ2-7,TRBV2,TGTGCCAGCAGTGAACCAGACAGGGAGTACGAGCAGTACTTC,CASSEPDREYEQYF
few,NA,15,TRBJ1-6,TRBV5-4,TGTGCCAGCAGCTTGTACAGCTCCTATAATTCACCCCTCCACTTT,CASSLYSSYNSPLHF
NA,NA,15,TRBJ2-3,TRBV5-4,TGTGCCAGCAGCTTGGCCCGGGGGCGGACAGATACGCAGTATTTT,CASSLARGRTDTQYF
NA,TRBD2,15,TRBJ2-3,TRBV19,TGTGCCAGTACCGTTAGCGGGGGGGCCCGGGATACGCAGTATTTT,CASTVSGGARDTQYF
NA,NA,14,TRBJ1-6,TRBV28,TGTGCCAGCAGTTCACATGGGGGGAATTCACCCCTCCACTTT,CASSSHGGNSPLHF
NA,TRBD1,13,TRBJ1-1,TRBV28,TGTGCCAGCAGCCCAGGGGGGAACACTGAAGCTTTCTTT,CASSPGGNTEAFF
NA,NA,14,TRBJ1-6,TRBV5-8,TGTGCCAGCAGGCTAGGACAGAGATCATCACCCCTCCACTTT,CASRLGQRSSPLHF
NA,NA,14,TRBJ1-6,TRBV7-8,TGTGCCAGCAGCGTTCGAGCTACAACTTCACCCCTCCACTTT,CASSVRATTSPLHF
NA,TRBD1,13,TRBJ2-5,TRBV7-2,TGTGCCAGCAGCTCCGGACAGGGAGAGACCCAGTACTTC,CASSSGQGETQYF
NA,NA,15,TRBJ2-5,TRBV29-1,TGCAGCGTTGATAACATTCCTGGATACCGAGACACCCAGTACTTC,CSVDNIPGYRDTQYF
once,TRBD1,13,TRBJ1-1,TRBV5-4,TGTGCCAGCAGCCGCGGGACAGGGACTGAAGCTTTCTTT,CASSRGTGTEAFF
NA,TRBD1,14,TRBJ1-1,TRBV29-1,TGCAGCGTTGTGGGGGTGACAGGGGGCGACGAAGCTTTCTTT,CSVVGVTGGDEAFF
NA,NA,13,TRBJ2-1,TRBV11-2,TGTGCCAGCAGCTTAGGGAATCACAATGAGCAGTTCTTC,CASSLGNHNEQFF